This T cell receptor beta chain was observed in a study of blood T cell repertoires in COVID-19. Study as a whole: Sources were T cells, B-cell-depleted T cells, or PBMCs; the material itself was cDNA or gDNA.

Categorization into cohorts depended on clinical history that participants reported. The junction had 2 bases not matched to a gene; V was cut back by 4 bases and J by 5 bases. Germline assignment: CDR1 MGHRA and CDR2 YSYEKL. This CDR3 has 13 amino acids. As handled by the study authors: Researchers report that nucleated cell counts were estimated from reference gene primer amplification. Sequencing was performed with immunoSEQ multiplex PCR; in TCRdb, only in-frame clones are kept and a portion is missing. That table furnishes V, J and clone size, whereas the DNA furnished D and trimming. Of 180,000 or so clones in the sample, roughly 88% are singletons; the top ten hold 5.6%.

V gene TRBV4-1 combines with J gene TRBJ1-5; 7 bases agree with TRBD1. The clonotype originates from a man aged 40-55 years with acute COVID-19. The source material was PBMCs or T cells enriched from blood (not recorded which). This CDR3 is CASSPDRDQPQHF. As DNA, the CDR3 is TGCGCCAGCAGCCCTGACAGGGATCAGCCCCAGCATTTT.